This T cell receptor (beta chain) derives from a study of OX40 agonist ivuxolimab in advanced cancers. Whole-study context: Dose-escalation patients had hepatocellular carcinoma, melanoma, renal cell or head and neck cancer.

Enrollment shut out patients with autoimmune disease history or systemic immunosuppression. Profiled with immunoSEQ multiplex PCR; TCRdb holds only in-frame clones, not every one. The sample lists 59,000 or so clones, about 80% occurring once. The CDR3 runs to 15 residues. Per the germline V gene, CDR1 is MNHNY and CDR2 is SVGAGI (reference sequence). Notes on the study in general: At doses 0.1 to 3.0 mg/kg, CD4+ and CD8+ clones expanded.

The table lists this clone with a count of one. What it recognizes is unknown. V usage is TRBV6-6 and J usage is TRBJ2-5, with TRBD2 matching over 10 bases. The TCR was taken from an adult with an advanced solid tumor such as melanoma, head and neck, liver or kidney cancer. Sequencing used CD4+ or CD8+ T cells sorted from blood, obtained in a trial of the OX40 agonist ivuxolimab. CDR3 DNA: TGTGCGGGGGCTGTGGCTAGCGGGAGCGGTGAGACCCAGTACTTC. Its protein is CAGAVASGSGETQYF.